This T cell receptor beta chain appears in the sequencing data of a study of blood T cell repertoires in COVID-19. TCRdb's copy holds only in-frame clones and misses some; the assay was immunoSEQ multiplex PCR. Here the sample spans about 130,000 clones, roughly nine tenths being singletons. The ends lost 4 bases at V and 5 bases at J; junction bases unmatched: 7. The CDR3 has 15 residues. Germline V gene lookup returns CDR1 MDHEN and CDR2 SYDVKM. Sequenced input: peripheral blood. This receptor was obtained from a man between 45 and 60 years old with COVID-19, enrolled during active disease. V gene TRBV28 combines with J gene TRBJ1-5, with 8 bases that match TRBD1. Written as DNA, the CDR3 is TGTGCCAGCAGTTCAACAGGGGGATGGGATCAGCCCCAGCATTTT. Protein product: CASSSTGGWDQPQHF.